The 6 T cell receptor beta chains listed next were all sequenced from one sample in a study of long-term antiretroviral therapy in people with HIV. With survey level as its setting, the immunoSEQ assay was v3.0. Profiling relied on immunoSEQ multiplex PCR, and the TCRdb table lists in-frame clones only, not all of them. The data hold tens of thousands of clones, with 80% to 90% observed a single time. This sample comprised unsorted PBMCs, obtained 0.1 years before starting antiretroviral therapy. These receptors all stem from a young man with HIV.

This CDR3 is CASSLSLSYEQYF. In DNA form, the CDR3 reads TGTGCCAGCAGCTTAAGCCTATCCTACGAGCAGTACTTC. The rearrangement links TRBV7-9 to TRBJ2-7; D gene uncertain. The length of the CDR3 is 13 residues. V lost 2 bases to trimming and J lost 1 base, with 6 bases between them. From germline, CDR1 is SEHNR and CDR2 FQNEAQ (reference sequence). The full variable domain, rest sourced from reference TRBV7-9 and TRBJ2-7, is DTGVSQNPRHKITKRGQNVTFRCDPISEHNRLYWYRQTLGQGPEFLTYFQNEAQLEKSRLLSDRFSAERPKGSFSTLEIQRTEQGDSAMYLCASSLSLSYEQYFGPGTRLTVT.

V is TRBV4-2 and J is TRBJ2-2; TRBD1 or TRBD2 may be the D gene (6 bases each). The germline CDR1 and CDR2 sequences are LGHNA and YNFKEQ. This CDR3 contains 16 residues. V lost 2 bases and J 5 bases, leaving 15 bases between the germline ends. The CDR3 region has the DNA TGTGCCAGCAGCCAATCCCGGGGGCTAGCGACCGGGGAGCTGTTTTTT. Encoded protein: CASSQSRGLATGELFF.

The rearrangement joins TRBV4-1 to TRBJ1-6; D is ambiguous. In germline, CDR1 is MGHRA, CDR2 YSYEKL. The CDR3 length is 15 residues. V lost 0 bases to trimming and J lost 3 bases, with 6 bases between them. CDR3 bases: TGCGCCAGCAGCCAAGATTGGAGCTATAATTCACCCCTCCACTTT. Its translation is CASSQDWSYNSPLHF.

The chain links TRBV29-1 to TRBJ2-6; no clear D gene. The CDR3 covers 13 residues. CDR1 is SQVTM and CDR2 is ANQGSEA in the germline V gene. V lost 0 bases to trimming and J lost 3 bases, with 3 bases between them. Written as DNA, the CDR3 is TGCAGCGTTGAAGAGAGTGGGGCCAACGTCCTGACTTTC. Residues: CSVEESGANVLTF. Variable domain in full (rest from reference TRBV29-1 and TRBJ2-6): SAVISQKPSRDICQRGTSLTIQCQVDSQVTMMFWYRQQPGQSLTLIATANQGSEATYESGFVIDKFPISRPNLTFSTLTVSNMSPEDSSIYLCSVEESGANVLTFGAGSRLTVL.

The CDR3 sequence: CASSRGQEITDTQYF. DNA for the CDR3: TGTGCCAGCAGCCGGGGACAGGAGATCACAGATACGCAGTATTTT. The rearrangement joins TRBV28 to TRBJ2-3; TRBD1 agrees at 8 bases. Losses at the gene ends were 6 bases for V and 2 bases for J; bases not matched to a gene: 7. There are 15 residues in the CDR3. Germline lookup yields CDR1 MDHEN and CDR2 SYDVKM.

This clone rates as medium-sized. The chain combines TRBV7-9 with TRBJ2-3; 11 bases fit TRBD2. This CDR3 comprises 15 residues. Germline V gives CDR1 SEHNR, CDR2 FQNEAQ (reference sequence). Germline trimming cut 5 bases from V and 8 bases from J; bases unmatched to any gene: 9. CDR3 residues: CASSPETSGEGTQYF. CDR3 nucleotide sequence: TGTGCCAGCAGCCCAGAGACTAGCGGGGAAGGTACGCAGTATTTT.